What follows are 14 T cell receptor beta chains derived from one specimen sequenced in a study of early T cells in non-severe SARS-CoV-2 infection (dated by TCRdb to the early 2020s). The library was prepared using 5' RACE. Instrument on record: NextSeq 500. TCRdb took the public reads, trimmed them with fastp at Q25, ran MiXCR for clone calling and kept in-frame beta chains. CDR3 protein sequences are deduplicated, and each keeps its most common genes and DNA. The sample includes tens of thousands of distinct CDR3 sequences, with around 4.7% observed a single time. Of the sample, around 4.9% falls within the top ten clones. The sequenced material came from whole blood. Receptors originate from an adult who was a healthcare worker with PCR-confirmed SARS-CoV-2 infection or an uninfected control (not recorded which).

This clonotype was detected many times. This rearrangement joins TRBV7-2 to TRBJ1-6, with D unresolved. The CDR3 is made up of 15 amino acids. The V gene's germline CDR1 is SGHTA and CDR2 FQGNSA. Trimming took off 4 bases at V and 6 bases at J, with 13 bases between the two ends. This chain's CDR3 is CASSSQAGVNSPLHF. The CDR3 DNA reads TGTGCCAGCAGCTCCCAGGCTGGGGTTAATTCACCCCTCCACTTT.

This clonotype was detected many times. The chain uses TRBV29-1 and TRBJ2-4; no firm D call. The germline CDR1 and CDR2 sequences are SQVTM and ANQGSEA. The ends were cut back, 0 bases at V and 0 bases at J, with 12 bases in the middle. The CDR3 is 16 residues long. For the CDR3, the DNA is TGCAGCGTTGAAGATCGGAGAGAACTAGCCAAAAACATTCAGTACTTC. This encodes CSVEDRRELAKNIQYF.

This clonotype was recorded many times. CDR3 protein: CSAWDRGAQPQHF. Here the CDR3 DNA reads TGCAGTGCTTGGGACAGGGGGGCTCAGCCCCAGCATTTT. J is TRBJ1-5 and V is TRBV20-1; TRBD1 matches at 11 bases. The CDR3 is 13 amino acids. V lost 5 bases and J lost 6; bases outside the gene matches: 3. Germline values: CDR1 DFQATT, CDR2 SNEGSKA (reference sequence).

This clonotype was recorded at least ten times. In nucleotides, the CDR3 is TGTGCCAGCAGCCCTAGCGGGGCGCGCACAGATACGCAGTATTTT. Translation gives CASSPSGARTDTQYF. This sequence joins TRBV7-3 and TRBJ2-3, with TRBD2 matching over 9 bases. Losses at the gene ends were 5 bases for V and 1 base for J; bases not matched to a gene: 4. Looked up from germline, CDR1 is SGHTA and CDR2 is FQGTGA. The CDR3 runs to 15 residues.

CDR3 sequence: CSAPTTANYGYTF. The CDR3 DNA follows: TGCAGTGCTCCTACGACAGCTAACTATGGCTACACCTTC. The V gene is TRBV20-1, the J gene TRBJ1-2, with a tentative D call TRBD1 (5 bases). V was trimmed by 5 bases and J by 0 bases, leaving 10 bases between them. Per the germline V gene, CDR1 is DFQATT and CDR2 is SNEGSKA (reference sequence). This CDR3 is built from 13 residues.

This clonotype has a count of ten or more. The chain uses TRBV9 and TRBJ2-1; 9 bases line up with TRBD2. The CDR3 is 15 amino acids. With 0 bases clipped from V and 5 bases from J, the junction kept 3 bases outside the gene matches. CDR1 SGDLS and CDR2 YYNGEE come from the germline V gene. The CDR3 sequence: CASSVGGGDNNEQFF. CDR3 nucleotide sequence: TGTGCCAGCAGCGTAGGCGGGGGGGATAACAATGAGCAGTTCTTC.

This clonotype was found many times. The gene calls are TRBV5-6 and TRBJ1-4, with a weak D call TRBD1 (5 bases). This CDR3 region has 15 residues. Germline V gives CDR1 SGHDT, CDR2 YYEEEE. The V end lost 0 bases, the J end lost 5 bases, and 11 bases lay between the germline ends. This chain's CDR3 is CASSLGSGTNEKLFF. In DNA, the CDR3 is TGTGCCAGCAGCTTGGGTTCGGGGACGAATGAAAAACTGTTTTTT.

There are many counts of this clonotype. The V and J genes are TRBV3-1 and TRBJ2-1; D not resolved. Germline CDR1 is LGHDT and CDR2 is YNNKEL (reference sequence). The CDR3 loop spans 15 amino acids. Trimming removed 1 base at V and 4 bases at J, with 11 bases between. The CDR3 DNA sequence: TGTGCCAGCAGCCAAGTGAGGAGCCCTTACAATGAGCAGTTCTTC. This codes for CASSQVRSPYNEQFF.

This clonotype was picked up a small number of times. This chain connects TRBV10-2 to TRBJ2-2; D remains ambiguous. From germline, CDR1 is WSHSY and CDR2 SAAADI. V dropped 6 bases and J dropped 0 bases, with 2 bases sitting between them. The CDR3 spans 12 residues. CDR3 sequence: CASRSNTGELFF. As DNA, the CDR3 is TGCGCCAGCAGGTCGAACACCGGGGAGCTGTTTTTT.

In this sample, this clonotype turned up many times. V and J are TRBV7-8 and TRBJ2-7, with 7 bases lining up with TRBD1. The CDR3 has 14 amino acids. The V gene end was trimmed by 5 bases and the J gene end by 3 bases; junction bases not matched to a gene: 7. From germline, CDR1 is SGHVS and CDR2 FQNEAQ. Here the CDR3 DNA reads TGTGCCAGCAGCGATCGGACAGGCCTCTACGAGCAGTACTTC. It translates to CASSDRTGLYEQYF.

This clonotype was counted ten times or more. The gene calls are TRBV11-2 and TRBJ2-6; D ambiguous. The germline gives CDR1 SGHAT, CDR2 FQNNGV. The CDR3 runs to 18 residues. V dropped 3 bases and J dropped 1 base, with 16 bases sitting between them. CDR3 residues: CASSFRQGFLSGANVLTF. DNA for the CDR3: TGTGCCAGCAGCTTCCGGCAAGGGTTCTTATCTGGGGCCAACGTCCTGACTTTC.

This clonotype was recorded at least ten times. V usage is TRBV7-9 and J usage is TRBJ2-2, with 7 bases that match TRBD1. Germline CDR1 and CDR2: SEHNR and FQNEAQ (reference sequence). The CDR3 runs to 18 residues. Trimming cost V 2 bases and J 3 bases; bases outside gene matches: 12. This CDR3 is CASSLPYWTGLDTGELFF. CDR3 coding DNA: TGTGCCAGCAGCTTACCCTACTGGACAGGCCTGGACACCGGGGAGCTGTTTTTT.

This clonotype occurred many times. This chain uses TRBV4-1 with TRBJ1-4; tentative D call: TRBD1 (5 bases). Germline loops: CDR1 MGHRA, CDR2 YSYEKL. V was shortened by 1 base and J by 7 bases, with 13 bases between the two germline ends. There are 15 residues in the CDR3. The CDR3, as DNA: TGCGCCAGCAGCCAAGCGGGACTCCCGTCTGAAAAACTGTTTTTT. Translation gives CASSQAGLPSEKLFF.

This clonotype came up many times. The chain has TRBV5-5 and TRBJ2-1; 10 bases fit TRBD2. CDR1 is SGHKS, CDR2 YYEKEE, per germline (reference sequence). CDR3 length: 15 residues. V was clipped by 6 bases and J by 5 bases; unmatched bases: 8. In nucleotides, the CDR3 is TGTGCCAGCAATGCGGGACTAGCGATAGACAATGAGCAGTTCTTC. Translating it yields CASNAGLAIDNEQFF.